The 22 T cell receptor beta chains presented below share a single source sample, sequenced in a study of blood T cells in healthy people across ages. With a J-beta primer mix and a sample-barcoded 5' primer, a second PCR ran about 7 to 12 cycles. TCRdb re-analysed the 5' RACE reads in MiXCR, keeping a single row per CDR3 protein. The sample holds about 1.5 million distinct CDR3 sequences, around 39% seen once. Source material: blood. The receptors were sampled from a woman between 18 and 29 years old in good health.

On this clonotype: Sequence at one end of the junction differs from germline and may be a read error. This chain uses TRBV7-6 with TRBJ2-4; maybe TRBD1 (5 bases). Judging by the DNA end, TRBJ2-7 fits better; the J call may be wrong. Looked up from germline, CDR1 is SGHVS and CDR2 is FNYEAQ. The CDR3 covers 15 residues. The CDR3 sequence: CAGSLAGKGTYEQYF. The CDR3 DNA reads TGTGCCGGCAGCTTAGCAGGGAAAGGGACCTACGAGCAGTACTTC.

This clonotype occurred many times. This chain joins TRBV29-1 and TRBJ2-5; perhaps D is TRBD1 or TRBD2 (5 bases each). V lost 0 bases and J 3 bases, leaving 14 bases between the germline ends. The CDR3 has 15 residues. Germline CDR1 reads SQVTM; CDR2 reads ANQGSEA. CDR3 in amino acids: CSVEDPGTAKETQYF. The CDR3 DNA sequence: TGCAGCGTTGAAGACCCCGGGACCGCAAAAGAGACCCAGTACTTC.

CDR3: CAISAWGNQTLNTGELFF. CDR3 coding DNA: TGTGCCATCAGTGCCTGGGGGAACCAGACGTTGAACACCGGGGAGCTGTTTTTT. The chain employs TRBV10-3 and TRBJ2-2; D tentatively fits TRBD1 or TRBD2 (5 bases each). V shed 4 bases and J shed 1 base, with 19 bases lying between them. The CDR3 totals 18 residues. CDR1 is ENHRY and CDR2 is SYGVKD in the germline V gene.

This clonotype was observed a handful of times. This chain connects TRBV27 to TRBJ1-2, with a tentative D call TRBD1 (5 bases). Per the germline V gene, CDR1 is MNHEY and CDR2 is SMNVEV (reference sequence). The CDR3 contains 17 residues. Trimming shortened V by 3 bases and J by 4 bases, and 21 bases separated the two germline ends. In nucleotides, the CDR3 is TGTGCCAGCAGTTTTTGGGCCCCTTGGGGGAGGGGCTATGGCTACACCTTC. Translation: CASSFWAPWGRGYGYTF.

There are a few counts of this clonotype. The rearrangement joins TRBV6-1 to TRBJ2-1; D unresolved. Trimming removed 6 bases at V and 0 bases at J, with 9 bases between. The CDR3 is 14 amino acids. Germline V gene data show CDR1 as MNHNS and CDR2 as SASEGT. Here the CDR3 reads CASSRQTSYNEQFF. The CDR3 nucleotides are TGTGCCAGCAGCAGACAAACCTCCTACAATGAGCAGTTCTTC.

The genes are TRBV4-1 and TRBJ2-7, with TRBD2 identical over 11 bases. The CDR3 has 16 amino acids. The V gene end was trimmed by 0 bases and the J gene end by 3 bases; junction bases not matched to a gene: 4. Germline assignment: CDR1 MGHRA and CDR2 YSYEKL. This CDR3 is CASSQEGLAAHYEQYF. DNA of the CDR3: TGCGCCAGCAGCCAAGAGGGACTAGCGGCCCACTACGAGCAGTACTTC.

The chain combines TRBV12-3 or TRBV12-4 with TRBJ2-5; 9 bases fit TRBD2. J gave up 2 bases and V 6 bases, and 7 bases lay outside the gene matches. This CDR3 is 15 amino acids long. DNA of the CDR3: TGTGCCAGCAGAGCTAGCGGGAAGGATCAAGAGACCCAGTACTTC. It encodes CASRASGKDQETQYF.

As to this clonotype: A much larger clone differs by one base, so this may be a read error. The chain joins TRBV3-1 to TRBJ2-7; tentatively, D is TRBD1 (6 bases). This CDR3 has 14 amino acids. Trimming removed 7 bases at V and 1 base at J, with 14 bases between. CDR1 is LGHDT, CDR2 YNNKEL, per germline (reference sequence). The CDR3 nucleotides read TGTGCCAGCATCCCCTCCACAGGGTCCTACGAGCAGTACTTC. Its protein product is CASIPSTGSYEQYF.

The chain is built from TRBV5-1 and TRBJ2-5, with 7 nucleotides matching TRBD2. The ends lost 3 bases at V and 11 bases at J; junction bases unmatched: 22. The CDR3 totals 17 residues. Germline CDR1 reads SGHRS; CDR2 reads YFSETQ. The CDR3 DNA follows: TGCGCCAGCAGCTCGGGGTGGACTAGTTTAATCTACAATGAGCAGTACTTC. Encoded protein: CASSSGWTSLIYNEQYF.

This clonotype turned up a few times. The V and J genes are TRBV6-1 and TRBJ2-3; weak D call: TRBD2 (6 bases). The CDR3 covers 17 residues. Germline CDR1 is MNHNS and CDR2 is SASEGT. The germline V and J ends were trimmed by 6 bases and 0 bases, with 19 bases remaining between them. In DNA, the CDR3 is TGTGCCAGCAGCCCAGGCTTCGGGGGAACTAGCACAGATACGCAGTATTTT. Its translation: CASSPGFGGTSTDTQYF.

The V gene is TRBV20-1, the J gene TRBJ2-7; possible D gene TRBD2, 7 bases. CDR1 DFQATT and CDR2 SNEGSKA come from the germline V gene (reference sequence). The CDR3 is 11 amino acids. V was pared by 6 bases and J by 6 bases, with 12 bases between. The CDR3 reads CSAVGGGEQYF. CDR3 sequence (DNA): TGCAGTGCCGTGGGAGGGGGCGAGCAGTACTTC.

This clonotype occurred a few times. CDR3 in amino acids: CASHSRDSSYEQYF. For the CDR3, the DNA is TGTGCCTCCCATAGCCGGGACAGCTCCTACGAGCAGTACTTC. The chain uses TRBV13 and TRBJ2-7; the match to TRBD1 covers 7 bases. Germline CDR1 is PRHDT and CDR2 is FYEKMQ (reference sequence). This CDR3 is built from 14 residues. The junction had 10 bases not matched to a gene; V was cut back by 11 bases and J by 0 bases.

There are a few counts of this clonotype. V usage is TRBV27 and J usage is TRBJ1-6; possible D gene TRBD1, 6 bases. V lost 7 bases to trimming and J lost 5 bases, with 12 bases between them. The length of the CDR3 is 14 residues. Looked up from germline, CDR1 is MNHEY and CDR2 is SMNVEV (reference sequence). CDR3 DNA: TGTGCCAGCACCGAACAGGGTAATAATTCACCCCTCCACTTT. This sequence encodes CASTEQGNNSPLHF.

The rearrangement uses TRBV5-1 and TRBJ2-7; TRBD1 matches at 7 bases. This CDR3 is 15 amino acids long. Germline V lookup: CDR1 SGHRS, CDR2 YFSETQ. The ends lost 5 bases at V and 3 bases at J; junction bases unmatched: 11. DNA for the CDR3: TGCGCCAGCAGGACGCTTGGACAGGACGACTACGAGCAGTACTTC. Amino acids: CASRTLGQDDYEQYF. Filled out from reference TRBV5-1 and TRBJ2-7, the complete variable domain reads KAGVTQTPRYLIKTRGQQVTLSCSPISGHRSVSWYQQTPGQGLQFLFEYFSETQRNKGNFPGRFSGRQFSNSRSEMNVSTLELGDSALYLCASRTLGQDDYEQYFGPGTRLTVT.

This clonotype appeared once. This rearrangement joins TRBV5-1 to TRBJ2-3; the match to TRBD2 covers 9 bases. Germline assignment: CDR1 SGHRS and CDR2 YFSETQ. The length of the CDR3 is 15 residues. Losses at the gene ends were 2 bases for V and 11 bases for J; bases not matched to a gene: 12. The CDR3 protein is CASSFPSGVQGRQYF. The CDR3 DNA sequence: TGCGCCAGCAGCTTTCCTAGCGGGGTACAGGGACGGCAGTATTTT.

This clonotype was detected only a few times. The CDR3 nucleotides are TGTGCCAGCAGTTTAAGGGGACAGGGCCCCGCCAGGCGGGGCTACACCTTC. Translating it yields CASSLRGQGPARRGYTF. The chain is built from TRBV12-3 or TRBV12-4 and TRBJ1-2; 9 positions agree with TRBD1. Trimming cost V 2 bases and J 8 bases; bases outside gene matches: 15. The length of the CDR3 is 17 residues.

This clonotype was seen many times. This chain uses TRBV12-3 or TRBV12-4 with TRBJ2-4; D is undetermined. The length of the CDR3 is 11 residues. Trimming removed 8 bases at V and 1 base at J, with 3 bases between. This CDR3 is CASLAKNIQYF. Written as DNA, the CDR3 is TGTGCCAGCCTCGCCAAAAACATTCAGTACTTC.

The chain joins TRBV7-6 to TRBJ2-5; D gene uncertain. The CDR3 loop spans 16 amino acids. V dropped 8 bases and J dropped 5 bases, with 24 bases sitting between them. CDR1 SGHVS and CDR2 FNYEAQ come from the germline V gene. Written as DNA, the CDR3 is TGTGCCAGCCGGCCTGAGTCCTCCGGCCCGGATGAGACCCAGTACTTC. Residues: CASRPESSGPDETQYF. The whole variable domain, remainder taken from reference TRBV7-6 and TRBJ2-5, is GAGVSQSPRYKVTKRGQDVALRCDPISGHVSLYWYRQALGQGPEFLTYFNYEAQQDKSGLPNDRFSAERPEGSISTLTIQRTEQRDSAMYRCASRPESSGPDETQYFGPGTRLLVL.

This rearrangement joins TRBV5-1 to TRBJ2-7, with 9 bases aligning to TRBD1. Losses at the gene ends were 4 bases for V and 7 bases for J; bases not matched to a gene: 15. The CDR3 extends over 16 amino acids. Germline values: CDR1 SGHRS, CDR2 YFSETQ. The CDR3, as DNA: TGCGCCAGCAGCCCTAGGGTTGGACAGGGGTCAGGGGAGCAGTACTTC. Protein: CASSPRVGQGSGEQYF.

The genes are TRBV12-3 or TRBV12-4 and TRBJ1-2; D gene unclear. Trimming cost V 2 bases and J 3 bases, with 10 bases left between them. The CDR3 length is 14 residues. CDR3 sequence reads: CASSLRDWDYGYTF. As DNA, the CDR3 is TGTGCCAGCAGTTTAAGGGATTGGGACTATGGCTACACCTTC.

CDR3 amino acids: CASSPWDNYEQYF. The CDR3 coding sequence is TGTGCCAGCAGCCCCTGGGACAACTACGAGCAGTACTTC. V gene TRBV7-9 combines with J gene TRBJ2-7; possible D gene TRBD1, 6 bases. Germline loops: CDR1 SEHNR, CDR2 FQNEAQ (reference sequence). V lost 5 bases to trimming and J lost 3 bases, with 11 bases between them. The CDR3 runs 13 residues.

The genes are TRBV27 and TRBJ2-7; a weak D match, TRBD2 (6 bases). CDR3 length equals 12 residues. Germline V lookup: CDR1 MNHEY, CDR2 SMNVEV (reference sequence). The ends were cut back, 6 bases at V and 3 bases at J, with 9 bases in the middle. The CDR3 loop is CASRSGVYEQYF. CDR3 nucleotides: TGTGCCAGCAGATCGGGGGTCTACGAGCAGTACTTC.